Detailed here is one TCR beta chain. This CDR3 is missing its conserved last phenylalanine or tryptophan, likely due to a read error. This sample's RNA came from whole unsorted tissue. Distant lung tissue was collected more than 3 cm away from the tumor edge. This sample is part of a study of tumor and adjacent non-tumor tissue in lung cancer. The library came from three nested PCR rounds adapted from ARM-PCR protocols. TCRdb used MiXCR to reprocess the multiplex PCR reads, holding one entry per CDR3 protein. The top ten hold about 32% of the sample, which has about 48,000 distinct CDR3 sequences, roughly 60% seen once. Trimming removed 5 bases at V and 6 bases at J, with 14 bases between. The CDR3 sequence is 13 residues long.

The chain recombines TRBV12-3 or TRBV12-4 with TRBJ2-7; the D is unclear. The receptor comes from a woman in her seventies with non-small cell lung cancer. The sample taken for sequencing was distant non-tumor lung tissue. The CDR3 loop reads CASSTHPGFEQYL. The DNA of the CDR3 is TGTGCCAGCAGTACCCATCCTGGGTTCGAGCAGTACCTC.